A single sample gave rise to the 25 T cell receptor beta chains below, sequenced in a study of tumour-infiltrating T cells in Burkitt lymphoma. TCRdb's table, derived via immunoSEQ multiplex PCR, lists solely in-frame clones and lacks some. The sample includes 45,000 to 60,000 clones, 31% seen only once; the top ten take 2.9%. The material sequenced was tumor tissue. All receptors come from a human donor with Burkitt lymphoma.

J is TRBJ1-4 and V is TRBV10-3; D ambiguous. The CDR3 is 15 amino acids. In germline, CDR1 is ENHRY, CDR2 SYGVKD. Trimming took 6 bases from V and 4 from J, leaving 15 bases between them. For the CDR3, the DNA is TGTGCCATCAGCGGGTTTGCGGGAGATAATGAAAAACTGTTTTTT. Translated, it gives CAISGFAGDNEKLFF.

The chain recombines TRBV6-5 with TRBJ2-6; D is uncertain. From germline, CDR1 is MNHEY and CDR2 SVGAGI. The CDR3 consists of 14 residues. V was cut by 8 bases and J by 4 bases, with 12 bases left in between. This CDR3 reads CASQDVWGANVLTF. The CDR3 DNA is TGTGCCAGCCAGGACGTTTGGGGGGCCAACGTCCTGACTTTC.

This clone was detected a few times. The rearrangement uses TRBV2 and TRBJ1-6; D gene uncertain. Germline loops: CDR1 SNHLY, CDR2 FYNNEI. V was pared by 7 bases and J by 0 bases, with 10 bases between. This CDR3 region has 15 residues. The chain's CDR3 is CASNLGSSYNSPLHF. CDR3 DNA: TGTGCCAGCAACCTAGGAAGCTCCTATAATTCACCCCTCCACTTT.

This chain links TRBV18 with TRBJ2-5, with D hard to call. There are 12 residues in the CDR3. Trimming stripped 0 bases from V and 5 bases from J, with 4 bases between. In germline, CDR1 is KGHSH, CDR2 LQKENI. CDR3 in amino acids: CASSPPRETQYF. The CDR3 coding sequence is TGTGCCAGCTCACCACCACGGGAGACCCAGTACTTC.

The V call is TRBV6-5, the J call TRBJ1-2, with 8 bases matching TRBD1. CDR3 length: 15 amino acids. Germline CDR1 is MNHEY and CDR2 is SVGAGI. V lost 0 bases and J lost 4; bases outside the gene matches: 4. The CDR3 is CASSYSRTGIYGYTF. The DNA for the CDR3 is TGTGCCAGCAGTTACTCACGGACAGGGATCTATGGCTACACCTTC.

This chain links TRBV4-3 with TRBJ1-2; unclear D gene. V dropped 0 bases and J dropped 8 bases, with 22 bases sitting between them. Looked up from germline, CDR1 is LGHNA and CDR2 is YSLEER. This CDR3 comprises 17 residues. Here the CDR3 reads CASSQDKFLEEVRGYTF. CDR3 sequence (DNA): TGCGCCAGCAGCCAAGATAAATTTCTTGAAGAGGTGAGAGGCTACACCTTC.

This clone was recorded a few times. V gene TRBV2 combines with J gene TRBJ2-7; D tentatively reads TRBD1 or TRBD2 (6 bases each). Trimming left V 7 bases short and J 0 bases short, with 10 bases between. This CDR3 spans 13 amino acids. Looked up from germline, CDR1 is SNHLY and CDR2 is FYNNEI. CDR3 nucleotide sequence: TGTGCCAGCAACGGGGGCCACTCCTACGAGCAGTACTTC. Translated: CASNGGHSYEQYF.

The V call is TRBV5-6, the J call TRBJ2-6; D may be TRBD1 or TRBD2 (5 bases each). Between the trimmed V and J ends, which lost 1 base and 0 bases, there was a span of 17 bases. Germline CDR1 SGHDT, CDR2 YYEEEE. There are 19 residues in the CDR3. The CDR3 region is CASSLYRDGFLSGANVLTF. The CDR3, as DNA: TGTGCCAGCAGCTTGTACCGGGACGGCTTTCTCTCTGGGGCCAACGTCCTGACTTTC.

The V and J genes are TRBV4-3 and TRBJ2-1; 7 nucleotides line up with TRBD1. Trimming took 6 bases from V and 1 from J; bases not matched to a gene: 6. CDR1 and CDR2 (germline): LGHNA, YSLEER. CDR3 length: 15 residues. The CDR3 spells CASSLDRASYNEQFF. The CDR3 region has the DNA TGCGCCAGCAGTCTTGACAGGGCTTCCTACAATGAGCAGTTCTTC.

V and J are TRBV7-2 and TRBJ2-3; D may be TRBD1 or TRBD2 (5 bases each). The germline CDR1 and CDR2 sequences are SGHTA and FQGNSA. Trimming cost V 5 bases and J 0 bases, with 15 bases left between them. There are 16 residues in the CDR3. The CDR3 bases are TGTGCCAGCAGCCCAAACCTGGGACGGAGCACAGATACGCAGTATTTT. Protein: CASSPNLGRSTDTQYF.

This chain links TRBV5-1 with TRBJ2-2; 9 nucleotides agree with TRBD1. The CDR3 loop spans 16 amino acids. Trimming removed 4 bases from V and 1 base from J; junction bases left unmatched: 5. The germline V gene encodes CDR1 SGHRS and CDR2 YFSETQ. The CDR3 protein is CASSGTGLKNTGELFF. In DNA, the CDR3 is TGCGCCAGCAGCGGGACAGGGCTTAAGAACACCGGGGAGCTGTTTTTT.

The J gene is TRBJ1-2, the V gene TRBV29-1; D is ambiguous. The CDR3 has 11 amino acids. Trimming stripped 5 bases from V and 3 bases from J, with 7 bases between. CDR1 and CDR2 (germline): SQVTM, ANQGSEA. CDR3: CSVSTDYGYTF. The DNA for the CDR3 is TGCAGCGTTTCGACGGACTATGGCTACACCTTC.

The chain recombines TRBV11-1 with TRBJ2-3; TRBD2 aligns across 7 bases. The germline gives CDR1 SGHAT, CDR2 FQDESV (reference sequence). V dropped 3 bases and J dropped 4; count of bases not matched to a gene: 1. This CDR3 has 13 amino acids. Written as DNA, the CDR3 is TGTGCCAGCAGCTTGGGGGGGTCAGATACGCAGTATTTT. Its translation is CASSLGGSDTQYF.

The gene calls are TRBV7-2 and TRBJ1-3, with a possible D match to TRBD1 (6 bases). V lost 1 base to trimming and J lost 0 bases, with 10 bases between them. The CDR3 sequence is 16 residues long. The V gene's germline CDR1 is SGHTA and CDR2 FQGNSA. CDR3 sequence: CASSLGGARSGNTIYF. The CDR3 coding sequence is TGTGCCAGCAGCTTAGGGGGGGCGCGCTCTGGAAACACCATATATTTT. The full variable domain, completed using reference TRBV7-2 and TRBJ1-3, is GAGVSQSPSNKVTEKGKDVELRCDPISGHTALYWYRQSLGQGLEFLIYFQGNSAPDKSGLPSDRFSAERTGGSVSTLTIQRTQQEDSAVYLCASSLGGARSGNTIYFGEGSWLTVV.

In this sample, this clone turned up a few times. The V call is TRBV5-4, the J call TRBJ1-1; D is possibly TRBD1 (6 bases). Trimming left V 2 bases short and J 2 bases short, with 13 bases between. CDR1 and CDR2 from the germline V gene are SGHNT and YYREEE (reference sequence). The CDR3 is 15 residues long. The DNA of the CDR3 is TGTGCCAGCAGCTTCACGGACAGACCCAACACTGAAGCTTTCTTT. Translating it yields CASSFTDRPNTEAFF.

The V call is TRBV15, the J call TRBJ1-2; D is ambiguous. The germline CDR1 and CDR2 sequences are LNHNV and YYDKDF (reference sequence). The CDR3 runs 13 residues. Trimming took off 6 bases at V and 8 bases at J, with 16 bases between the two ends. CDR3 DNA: TGTGCCACCAGTGCGACGCGGGATTCGGGCTACACCTTC. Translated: CATSATRDSGYTF.

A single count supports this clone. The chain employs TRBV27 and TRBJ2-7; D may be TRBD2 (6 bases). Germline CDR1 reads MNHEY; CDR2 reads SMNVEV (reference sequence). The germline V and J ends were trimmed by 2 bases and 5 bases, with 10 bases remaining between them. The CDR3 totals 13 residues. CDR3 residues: CASSLGTFNEQYF. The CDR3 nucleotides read TGTGCCAGCAGTTTAGGGACTTTCAACGAGCAGTACTTC.

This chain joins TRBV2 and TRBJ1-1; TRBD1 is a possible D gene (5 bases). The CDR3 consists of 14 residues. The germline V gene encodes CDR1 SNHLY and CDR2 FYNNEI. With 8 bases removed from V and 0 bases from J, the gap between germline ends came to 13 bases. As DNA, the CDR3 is TGTGCCAGCTCTCGGGGGACTATGAACACTGAAGCTTTCTTT. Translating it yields CASSRGTMNTEAFF.

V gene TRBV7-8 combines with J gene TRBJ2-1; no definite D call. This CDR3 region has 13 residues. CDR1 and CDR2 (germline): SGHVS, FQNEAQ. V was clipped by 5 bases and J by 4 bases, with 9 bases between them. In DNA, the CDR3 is TGTGCCAGCAGCCAGACCCTTTACAATGAGCAGTTCTTC. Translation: CASSQTLYNEQFF.

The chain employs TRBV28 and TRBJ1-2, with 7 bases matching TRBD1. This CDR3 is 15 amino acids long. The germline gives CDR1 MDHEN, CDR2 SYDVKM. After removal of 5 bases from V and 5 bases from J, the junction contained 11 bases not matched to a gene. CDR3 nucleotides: TGTGCCAGCAGTCGAGCCGGGACAGTAGGATATGGCTACACCTTC. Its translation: CASSRAGTVGYGYTF.

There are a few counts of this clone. The CDR3 is CASSLAVGGGETQYF. The CDR3 DNA reads TGCGCCAGCAGCTTGGCCGTGGGAGGAGGAGAGACCCAGTACTTC. V and J are TRBV5-1 and TRBJ2-5; D may be TRBD2 (6 bases). Deletions cut 0 bases from V and 4 bases from J, with 13 bases between. Germline V gene sequence: CDR1 SGHRS, CDR2 YFSETQ. The CDR3 length is 15 residues.

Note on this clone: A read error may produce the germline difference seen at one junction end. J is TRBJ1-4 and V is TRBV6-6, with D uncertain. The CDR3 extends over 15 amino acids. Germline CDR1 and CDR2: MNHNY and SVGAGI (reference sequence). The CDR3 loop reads CASSNSGPQNEKLFF. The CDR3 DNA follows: TGTGCCAGCAGCAACTCTGGCCCCCAAAATGAAAAGCTGTTTTTT.

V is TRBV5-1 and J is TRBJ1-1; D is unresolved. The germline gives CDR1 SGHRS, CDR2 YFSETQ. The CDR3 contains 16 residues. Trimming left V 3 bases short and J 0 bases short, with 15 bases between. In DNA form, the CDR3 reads TGCGCCAGCAGCTCTAGGGCGGATTTTATGAACACTGAAGCTTTCTTT. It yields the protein CASSSRADFMNTEAFF.

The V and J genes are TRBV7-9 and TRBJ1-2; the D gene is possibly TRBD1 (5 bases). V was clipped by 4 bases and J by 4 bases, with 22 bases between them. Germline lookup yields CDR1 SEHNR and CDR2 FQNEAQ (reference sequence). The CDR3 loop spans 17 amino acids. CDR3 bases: TGTGCCAGCAGCTCACTGGGTGGTAGGGGCCGACCCTATGGCTACACCTTC. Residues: CASSSLGGRGRPYGYTF.

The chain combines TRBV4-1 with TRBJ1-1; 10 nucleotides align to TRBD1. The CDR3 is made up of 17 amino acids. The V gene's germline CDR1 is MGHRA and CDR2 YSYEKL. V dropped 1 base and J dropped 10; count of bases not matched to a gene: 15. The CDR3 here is CASSQGSLPGQGRTAFF. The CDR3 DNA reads TGCGCCAGCAGCCAAGGTTCACTTCCGGGACAGGGGCGTACAGCTTTCTTT.